What follows is one T cell receptor beta chain and its context. What it recognizes is unknown. This sample was included in a study of cytotoxic CD8 clonotypes in ibrutinib-treated CLL. Across the study: Of a cohort that held about a dozen relapsed/refractory and around 14 treatment-naive patients, some 17 were IGHV unmutated.

The CDR3 sequence is 19 residues long. Germline V gene lookup returns CDR1 MDHEN and CDR2 SYDVKM. Trimming at V came to 2 bases and at J to 2 bases, leaving 14 bases not matched to a gene. The protocol was immunoSEQ multiplex PCR, while the TCRdb copy is restricted to in-frame clones and leaves out a portion. Of roughly 160,000 clones listed, more than 75% are singletons. Approximately 1.9 micrograms of genomic DNA, which was extracted from cryopreserved PBMCs, served as the material used for the TCR beta libraries. Study-wide findings and caveats: Clonality correlated strongly with circulating CD8+ T cells and exceeded age-matched healthy donors at baseline.

Source: PBMCs, taken after 12 months of ibrutinib treatment. The chain joins TRBV28 to TRBJ1-3; 8 bases are a match to TRBD1. This sequence was found in a human donor with chronic lymphocytic leukemia. In nucleotides, the CDR3 is TGTGCCAGCAGTTTAGGTGACATAACAGGGGGGTATACTGGAAACACCATATATTTT. Amino acid sequence: CASSLGDITGGYTGNTIYF.